This TCR beta chain was retrieved from a study of T cell responses to AZD1222 COVID-19 vaccine. On this clone itself: As yet, its antigen is unknown.

Study results and limitations: The study found Spike-specific TCR breadth and depth rose after two AZD1222 doses.

The length of the CDR3 is 11 residues. The V and J ends lost 7 bases and 7 bases respectively, with 10 bases between them. Germline CDR1 LGHNT, CDR2 FRNRAP. Assay: immunoSEQ multiplex PCR; the TCRdb copy retains only in-frame clones and omits some. The sample yields 150,000 or so clones, 85% to 95% seen once. This clonotype originated in an adult in good health. The J gene is TRBJ1-1, the V gene TRBV12-5, with D hard to call. The input for sequencing was peripheral blood, taken on day 0 of AZD1222 vaccination. The chain's CDR3 is CASDRIGEAFF. In nucleotides, the CDR3 is TGTGCTAGTGATAGGATCGGTGAAGCTTTCTTT.